This is a list of T cell receptor beta chains from one sample in a study of blood T cells in healthy people across ages. TCRdb reprocessed the 5' RACE reads with MiXCR, giving one entry per CDR3 protein. In the table there are roughly 2 million distinct CDR3 sequences, 49% of which are singletons. The specimen was blood. The source is a woman aged 40-49 years in good health. CDR3s include the opening cysteine and the closing phenylalanine or tryptophan. Fields, in order: J gene, CDR3 length, V gene, D gene, CDR3 protein. D genes are given only for firm matches.

j_call: TRBJ2-6; cdr3_length: 15; v_call: TRBV6-2/TRBV6-3; d_call: NA; cdr3_aa: CASSLGHPGANVLTF
j_call: TRBJ2-4; cdr3_length: 16; v_call: TRBV6-1; d_call: TRBD1; cdr3_aa: CASSDGTGLRENIQYF
j_call: TRBJ1-2; cdr3_length: 16; v_call: TRBV15; d_call: TRBD1; cdr3_aa: CATSKVPGQGFYGYTF
j_call: TRBJ2-7; cdr3_length: 15; v_call: TRBV7-9; d_call: NA; cdr3_aa: CASSLESRKTFEQYF
j_call: TRBJ1-2; cdr3_length: 14; v_call: TRBV29-1; d_call: NA; cdr3_aa: CSVEGGRKGYGYTF
j_call: TRBJ1-2; cdr3_length: 17; v_call: TRBV4-1; d_call: NA; cdr3_aa: CASSPLAAGATNYGYTF
j_call: TRBJ2-1; cdr3_length: 16; v_call: TRBV13; d_call: NA; cdr3_aa: CASSWQSGPSYNEQFF
j_call: TRBJ2-5; cdr3_length: 16; v_call: TRBV24-1; d_call: NA; cdr3_aa: CATSVGDPKSLETQYF
j_call: TRBJ2-5; cdr3_length: 15; v_call: TRBV6-5; d_call: NA; cdr3_aa: CASSYGRGRGNEQYF
j_call: TRBJ1-2; cdr3_length: 14; v_call: TRBV15; d_call: TRBD1; cdr3_aa: CATSGTGVDYGYTF
j_call: TRBJ2-5; cdr3_length: 13; v_call: TRBV7-2; d_call: NA; cdr3_aa: CASSTGREETQYF
j_call: NA; cdr3_length: 15; v_call: TRBV7-2; d_call: NA; cdr3_aa: CASSSATGRYYEQYF
j_call: TRBJ2-1; cdr3_length: 16; v_call: TRBV27; d_call: TRBD2; cdr3_aa: CASSLRMAGGPNEQFF
j_call: TRBJ1-5; cdr3_length: 15; v_call: TRBV18; d_call: NA; cdr3_aa: CASSRDEGFGQPQHF